The 21 T cell receptor beta chains in this list originate from one sample, sequenced in a study of response to subunit inactivated influenza vaccine. TCRdb re-derived calls from the RT-PCR reads in MiXCR, one entry per CDR3 protein. The sample lists under 950,000 distinct CDR3 sequences, around 20% occurring once. Here the sequenced sample was PBMCs from blood, taken approximately 5 days after vaccination. These receptor sequences come from a man aged 45-60 years who received an inactivated influenza vaccine.

The rearrangement uses TRBV7-6 and TRBJ2-5; possibly TRBD1 for D (5 bases). This CDR3 comprises 13 residues. CDR1 is SGHVS and CDR2 is FNYEAQ in the germline V gene. The V gene lost 1 base and the J gene lost 3 bases, with 6 bases spanning the gap. CDR3 sequence: CASSLVQEETQYF. The CDR3 DNA reads TGTGCCAGCAGCTTAGTACAGGAAGAGACCCAGTACTTC.

This clonotype appeared a few times. The rearrangement uses TRBV5-1 and TRBJ1-1; D ambiguous. V lost 1 base, J lost 1 base, and 11 bases lay in between. The CDR3 totals 15 residues. Germline lookup yields CDR1 SGHRS and CDR2 YFSETQ. In nucleotides, the CDR3 is TGCGCCAGCAGCTTGCCGGCGGCAGGGAACACTGAAGCTTTCTTT. Amino acid sequence: CASSLPAAGNTEAFF.

A note on this clonotype: The junction differs from germline at one of its ends, possibly a read error. DNA of the CDR3: TGTGCCAGCAGTTACTGGGGGACAGAGCTGTTCTTC. Translation gives CASSYWGTELFF. The genes are TRBV6-2 or TRBV6-3 and TRBJ2-1, with 7 bases that match TRBD1. CDR1 is MNHEY, CDR2 SVGEGT, per germline. The length of the CDR3 is 12 residues.

This clonotype was detected many times. The chain employs TRBV12-3 or TRBV12-4 and TRBJ2-7; possible D gene TRBD1, 5 bases. Between the trimmed V and J ends, which lost 7 bases and 0 bases, there was a span of 10 bases. CDR3 length: 13 residues. CDR3 protein: CASKQAVSYEQYF. CDR3 in DNA: TGTGCCAGCAAACAGGCCGTCTCCTACGAGCAGTACTTC.

This clonotype showed up just a few times. The chain recombines TRBV10-3 with TRBJ1-2, with TRBD1 matching over 7 bases. Germline V gene data show CDR1 as ENHRY and CDR2 as SYGVKD. V dropped 5 bases and J dropped 4; count of bases not matched to a gene: 7. This CDR3 has 14 amino acids. As DNA, the CDR3 is TGTGCCATCAGTACGGGACAGCAACTCTATGGCTACACCTTC. The encoded protein is CAISTGQQLYGYTF.

The J gene is TRBJ2-1, the V gene TRBV30; TRBD2 matches at 8 bases. This CDR3 is built from 14 residues. Looked up from germline, CDR1 is GTSNPN and CDR2 is SVGIG (reference sequence). The V gene end was trimmed by 1 base and the J gene end by 3 bases; junction bases not matched to a gene: 2. CDR3 region: CAWSGTSFYNEQFF. DNA for the CDR3: TGTGCCTGGAGTGGGACTAGCTTCTACAATGAGCAGTTCTTC.

The chain uses TRBV5-5 and TRBJ2-1; D gene unclear. The V end was cut by 2 bases, the J end by 8 bases, with 8 bases between. The CDR3 totals 12 residues. The V gene's germline CDR1 is SGHKS and CDR2 YYEKEE (reference sequence). In DNA form, the CDR3 reads TGTGCCAGCAGCTTCCGGCAGCATGAGCAGTTCTTC. Translating gives CASSFRQHEQFF.

The rearrangement uses TRBV29-1 and TRBJ1-4; tentatively, D is TRBD1 (5 bases). This CDR3 is built from 13 residues. Germline V lookup: CDR1 SQVTM, CDR2 ANQGSEA. V lost 6 bases and J 6 bases, leaving 14 bases between the germline ends. CDR3 bases: TGCAGCGTACGGATTCAGGGACATGAAAAACTGTTTTTT. Its translation is CSVRIQGHEKLFF.

Only a few counts were recorded for this clonotype. The J gene is TRBJ2-1, the V gene TRBV6-2 or TRBV6-3; 7 bases match TRBD2. Germline V gene data show CDR1 as MNHEY and CDR2 as SVGEGT. The J segment lost 7 bases and the V segment lost 0 bases, leaving 12 bases of the junction unmatched. The CDR3 runs 17 residues. The CDR3, as DNA: TGTGCCAGCAGTTACTCGCTCCTAGCGGAGAAACGAAATGAGCAGTTCTTC. The encoded protein is CASSYSLLAEKRNEQFF.

This clonotype was picked up a small number of times. Here the CDR3 reads CASKTGQNTEAFF. DNA for the CDR3: TGTGCCAGCAAGACAGGGCAAAACACTGAAGCTTTCTTT. V usage is TRBV6-1 and J usage is TRBJ1-1, with 7 bases aligning to TRBD1. With 7 bases clipped from V and 2 bases from J, the junction kept 4 bases outside the gene matches. CDR3 length: 13 residues. Germline lookup yields CDR1 MNHNS and CDR2 SASEGT.

This clonotype was detected only a few times. The V gene is TRBV6-1, the J gene TRBJ1-5; D is ambiguous. This CDR3 is 14 amino acids long. Germline CDR1 is MNHNS and CDR2 is SASEGT. V shed 5 bases and J shed 0 bases, with 8 bases lying between them. The CDR3 region has the DNA TGTGCCAGCAGTCGAGAGAATAGCAATCAGCCCCAGCATTTT. Translation: CASSRENSNQPQHF.

The chain joins TRBV5-1 to TRBJ1-5; 9 nucleotides align to TRBD1. J lost 5 bases, V lost 0 bases, and 3 bases had no gene match. CDR1 and CDR2 from the germline V gene are SGHRS and YFSETQ. This CDR3 is 15 amino acids long. CDR3 DNA: TGCGCCAGCAGCTTGGACACAGGGGGCGATCAGCCCCAGCATTTT. This translates into CASSLDTGGDQPQHF.

The chain carries TRBV3-1 and TRBJ2-5, with D unclear. Trimming stripped 7 bases from V and 0 bases from J, with 21 bases between. Looked up from germline, CDR1 is LGHDT and CDR2 is YNNKEL (reference sequence). The CDR3 length is 17 residues. For the CDR3, the DNA is TGTGCCAGCACCCCAACCAGAGCCACACGGAACCAAGAGACCCAGTACTTC. Residues: CASTPTRATRNQETQYF.

This clonotype was counted many times. This sequence joins TRBV5-1 and TRBJ2-5; maybe TRBD2 (5 bases). The length of the CDR3 is 14 residues. V dropped 0 bases and J dropped 5 bases, with 11 bases sitting between them. Germline V gives CDR1 SGHRS, CDR2 YFSETQ. The CDR3 DNA is TGCGCCAGCAGCTTGGATGATTCGGGGGAGACCCAGTACTTC. Translating gives CASSLDDSGETQYF.

CDR3: CASSYIRSANTGELFF. CDR3 coding DNA: TGTGCCAGCAGTTACATAAGGAGCGCGAACACCGGGGAGCTGTTTTTT. The rearrangement uses TRBV6-5 and TRBJ2-2; D remains ambiguous. CDR1 and CDR2 (germline): MNHEY, SVGAGI. The CDR3 loop spans 16 amino acids. V was shortened by 2 bases and J by 0 bases, with 10 bases between the two germline ends.

Note on this clonotype: One junction end does not reproduce the germline sequence, and a read error may be involved. The chain carries TRBV7-9 and TRBJ2-1, with 7 bases aligning to TRBD2. The V gene's germline CDR1 is SEHNR and CDR2 FQNEAQ (reference sequence). There are 16 residues in the CDR3. The DNA for the CDR3 is TGTGCTAGCAGCTTATTAATCGCGGGAGAGTTCAATGAGCAGTTCTTC. Translation gives CASSLLIAGEFNEQFF.

This chain uses TRBV4-1 with TRBJ1-2; D unclear. This CDR3 is built from 14 residues. Trimming took 4 bases from V and 2 from J, leaving 11 bases between them. Germline V gives CDR1 MGHRA, CDR2 YSYEKL. The DNA of the CDR3 is TGCGCCAGCAGCCCCACGGGCCAAAACTATGGCTACACCTTC. Protein sequence: CASSPTGQNYGYTF.

This clonotype has a single count. A much larger clone sits a single nucleotide away, making a read error possible. The chain couples TRBV20-1 to TRBJ2-2; maybe TRBD2 (5 bases). The CDR3 extends over 14 amino acids. CDR1 is DFQATT, CDR2 SNEGSKA, per germline (reference sequence). CDR3: CTAKDSGRSGELFF. The CDR3 DNA is TGCACTGCTAAGGACTCCGGAAGGTCCGGGGAGCTGTTTTTT.

This clonotype has at least ten counts. V usage is TRBV20-1 and J usage is TRBJ2-6; 7 bases fit TRBD1. Germline CDR1 and CDR2: DFQATT and SNEGSKA (reference sequence). J gave up 4 bases and V 5 bases, and 11 bases lay outside the gene matches. This CDR3 is built from 16 residues. CDR3 DNA: TGCAGTGCTTTAAGCCCTACAGGGGCAGGGGCCAACGTCCTGACTTTC. Protein sequence: CSALSPTGAGANVLTF.

This rearrangement joins TRBV20-1 to TRBJ2-5, with no clear D. The CDR3 totals 13 residues. The germline gives CDR1 DFQATT, CDR2 SNEGSKA (reference sequence). The ends were cut back, 0 bases at V and 6 bases at J, with 11 bases in the middle. The CDR3 DNA is TGCAGTGCTAGAGAGATTAGGAGAAAGACCCAGTACTTC. Translation gives CSAREIRRKTQYF.

This clonotype was seen only a few times. The chain carries TRBV6-2 or TRBV6-3 and TRBJ1-1; no firm D call. This CDR3 region has 13 residues. Trimming took 1 base from V and 0 from J, leaving 3 bases between them. From germline, CDR1 is MNHEY and CDR2 SVGEGT. The CDR3, as DNA: TGTGCCAGCAGTTACTTAGTGAACACTGAAGCTTTCTTT. Its protein is CASSYLVNTEAFF.